The rows below give T cell receptor beta chains drawn from one sample of a study of blood T cell repertoires in COVID-19. The data were produced by immunoSEQ multiplex PCR, yet TCRdb's version contains in-frame clones alone and is incomplete. The sample contains roughly 110,000 clones, roughly 84% of which appear only once. Sequencing was performed on peripheral blood. Receptor source: a woman in her 70s with acute or convalescent COVID-19. The CDR3 runs from the conserved cysteine through the conserved F or W. Fields, in order: J gene, D gene, clone size, V gene, CDR3 DNA, CDR3 protein. D genes are given only for firm matches. Clone size is not always given. Where it is, it says once, few, many or a class for expanded clones.

J gene: TRBJ2-2; D gene: TRBD1; clone size: .; V gene: TRBV10-3; CDR3 DNA: TGTGCCATCAGTGGGACAGGGAGCACCGGGGAGCTGTTTTTT; CDR3 protein: CAISGTGSTGELFF
J gene: TRBJ1-3; D gene: .; clone size: few; V gene: TRBV9; CDR3 DNA: TGTGCCAGCAGCGTAGATCAGATTGGAAACACCATATATTTT; CDR3 protein: CASSVDQIGNTIYF
J gene: TRBJ1-5; D gene: TRBD1; clone size: .; V gene: TRBV28; CDR3 DNA: TGTGCCAGCAGTATCGGACAGGCCAATCAGCCCCAGCATTTT; CDR3 protein: CASSIGQANQPQHF
J gene: TRBJ2-1; D gene: TRBD2; clone size: .; V gene: TRBV7-9; CDR3 DNA: TGTGCCAGCAGCTTAGGACTAGCGGGGGGCAATGAGCAGTTCTTC; CDR3 protein: CASSLGLAGGNEQFF
J gene: TRBJ2-5; D gene: .; clone size: .; V gene: TRBV29-1; CDR3 DNA: TGCAGCGTTGAAGGATCGGGACACCAACAAGAGACCCAGTACTTC; CDR3 protein: CSVEGSGHQQETQYF
J gene: TRBJ2-5; D gene: TRBD2; clone size: .; V gene: TRBV6-5; CDR3 DNA: TGTGCCAGCAGTCGGGAGCGGGGAGAGACCCAGTACTTC; CDR3 protein: CASSRERGETQYF
J gene: TRBJ2-3; D gene: .; clone size: .; V gene: TRBV28; CDR3 DNA: TGTGCCAGCAGTTATATAGATACGCAGTATTTT; CDR3 protein: CASSYIDTQYF
J gene: TRBJ1-2; D gene: .; clone size: .; V gene: TRBV5-5; CDR3 DNA: TGTGCCAGCAGCCCGGAGGATTTAGGGGGCTACACCTTC; CDR3 protein: CASSPEDLGGYTF
J gene: TRBJ2-3; D gene: .; clone size: .; V gene: TRBV5-6; CDR3 DNA: TGTGCCAGCAGCCTGGGACTTCTGGCAGATACGCAGTATTTT; CDR3 protein: CASSLGLLADTQYF
J gene: TRBJ1-1; D gene: TRBD1; clone size: .; V gene: TRBV3-1/TRBV3-2; CDR3 DNA: TGTGCCAGCAGCCCCTATCCGACAGGGAGATTCACTGAAGCTTTCTTT; CDR3 protein: CASSPYPTGRFTEAFF
J gene: TRBJ2-5; D gene: .; clone size: .; V gene: TRBV24-1; CDR3 DNA: TGTGCCACCAGTGACCCAGGAGAGACCCAGTACTTC; CDR3 protein: CATSDPGETQYF
J gene: TRBJ2-7; D gene: .; clone size: .; V gene: TRBV6-5; CDR3 DNA: TGTGCCAGCAGACAACAGGACTACGAGCAGTACTTC; CDR3 protein: CASRQQDYEQYF
J gene: TRBJ1-1; D gene: .; clone size: few; V gene: TRBV12-3/TRBV12-4; CDR3 DNA: TGTGCCAGCAGTTTATCAGGCAGGGCCCAGGCTTTCTTT; CDR3 protein: CASSLSGRAQAFF
J gene: TRBJ2-7; D gene: TRBD2; clone size: .; V gene: TRBV6-5; CDR3 DNA: TGTGCCAGCGCGGGACTAGCGGTCACCTACGAGCAGTACTTC; CDR3 protein: CASAGLAVTYEQYF
J gene: TRBJ1-1; D gene: .; clone size: .; V gene: TRBV6-6; CDR3 DNA: TGTGCCAGCAGTTACTCGGGACTCCAGAACACTGAAGCTTTCTTT; CDR3 protein: CASSYSGLQNTEAFF
J gene: TRBJ2-5; D gene: .; clone size: once; V gene: TRBV7-8; CDR3 DNA: TGTGCCAGCAGCTTATTTCGGAGAGAGACCCAGTACTTC; CDR3 protein: CASSLFRRETQYF
J gene: TRBJ1-3; D gene: .; clone size: .; V gene: TRBV11-2; CDR3 DNA: TGTGCCAGCAGCCCTAGTGGAAGGGGGTCGTACTCTGGAAACACCATATATTTT; CDR3 protein: CASSPSGRGSYSGNTIYF
J gene: TRBJ2-3; D gene: TRBD2; clone size: .; V gene: TRBV6-5; CDR3 DNA: TGTGCCAGCTCCCCGGGTAGCGGGGCTAGAGATACGCAGTATTTT; CDR3 protein: CASSPGSGARDTQYF
J gene: TRBJ2-3; D gene: TRBD2; clone size: .; V gene: TRBV4-2; CDR3 DNA: TGTGCCAGCAGCCAAGGGACTAGCGGGAGTGATACGCAGTATTTT; CDR3 protein: CASSQGTSGSDTQYF
J gene: TRBJ1-2; D gene: .; clone size: .; V gene: TRBV6-6; CDR3 DNA: TGTGCCAGCAGTTACTGGCAGGGTAACGGCTACACCTTC; CDR3 protein: CASSYWQGNGYTF
J gene: TRBJ1-1; D gene: .; clone size: .; V gene: TRBV3-1/TRBV3-2; CDR3 DNA: TGTGCCAGCAGCCTCAAGACCCCGGGAATGAGCACTGAAGCTTTCTTT; CDR3 protein: CASSLKTPGMSTEAFF
J gene: TRBJ2-7; D gene: TRBD1; clone size: .; V gene: TRBV19; CDR3 DNA: TGTGCCAGTAGTACTCATCGTCCGGGACAGGGGGGTTACGAGCAGTACTTC; CDR3 protein: CASSTHRPGQGGYEQYF
J gene: TRBJ2-1; D gene: TRBD2; clone size: .; V gene: TRBV3-1/TRBV3-2; CDR3 DNA: TGTGCCAGCAGCCAACGCGGACTAGCGGGAGGCCACAATGAGCAGTTCTTC; CDR3 protein: CASSQRGLAGGHNEQFF
J gene: TRBJ2-7; D gene: .; clone size: .; V gene: TRBV5-1; CDR3 DNA: TGCGCCAGCAGCTTCGGATTTGGACAGTACTACGAGCAGTACTTC; CDR3 protein: CASSFGFGQYYEQYF
J gene: TRBJ2-2; D gene: TRBD1; clone size: .; V gene: TRBV29-1; CDR3 DNA: TGCAGCGTTGACCGGACAGGGCAGAACACCGGGGAGCTGTTTTTT; CDR3 protein: CSVDRTGQNTGELFF
J gene: TRBJ1-2; D gene: TRBD1; clone size: .; V gene: TRBV3-1/TRBV3-2; CDR3 DNA: TGTGCCAGCAGCCAAGAGGGCGGGGACAGGGGAAATGGCTACACCTTC; CDR3 protein: CASSQEGGDRGNGYTF
J gene: TRBJ1-1; D gene: TRBD1; clone size: .; V gene: TRBV5-1; CDR3 DNA: TGCGCCAGCAGCTTAACAGGGGAGAACACTGAAGCTTTCTTT; CDR3 protein: CASSLTGENTEAFF
J gene: TRBJ1-2; D gene: .; clone size: .; V gene: TRBV5-4; CDR3 DNA: TGTGCCAGCAGCACAGGGTTGAACGGCTACACCTTC; CDR3 protein: CASSTGLNGYTF
J gene: TRBJ2-1; D gene: TRBD2; clone size: .; V gene: TRBV5-1; CDR3 DNA: TGCGCCAGCAGCGCCCTCGTCGCGGGAGGGTACAATGAGCAGTTCTTC; CDR3 protein: CASSALVAGGYNEQFF
J gene: TRBJ2-7; D gene: .; clone size: .; V gene: TRBV28; CDR3 DNA: TGTGCCAGCAGGAGCTCCTACGAGCAGTACTTC; CDR3 protein: CASRSSYEQYF
J gene: TRBJ2-3; D gene: TRBD1; clone size: .; V gene: TRBV19; CDR3 DNA: TGTGCCAGTGGCACAGGGGCGTCAGATACGCAGTATTTT; CDR3 protein: CASGTGASDTQYF
J gene: TRBJ1-4; D gene: TRBD1; clone size: .; V gene: TRBV7-9; CDR3 DNA: TGTGCCAGCAGCACAGGAGGGGGCCCGAATGAAAAACTGTTTTTT; CDR3 protein: CASSTGGGPNEKLFF
J gene: TRBJ2-3; D gene: .; clone size: .; V gene: TRBV6-6; CDR3 DNA: TGTGCCAGCAGTTCCCCGGAGGGACGCACAGATACGCAGTATTTT; CDR3 protein: CASSSPEGRTDTQYF
J gene: TRBJ2-3; D gene: TRBD2; clone size: .; V gene: TRBV28; CDR3 DNA: TGTGCCAGCAGTTTTTCGGGAGGTGGTGCAGATACGCAGTATTTT; CDR3 protein: CASSFSGGGADTQYF
J gene: TRBJ1-1; D gene: TRBD1; clone size: .; V gene: TRBV5-1; CDR3 DNA: TGCGCCAGCAGCGCCGACAGGGGCTGGGCTTTCTTT; CDR3 protein: CASSADRGWAFF
J gene: TRBJ2-4; D gene: TRBD1; clone size: .; V gene: TRBV28; CDR3 DNA: TGTGCCAGCAGAGAACAGGGGACCATTGCCAAAAACATTCAGTACTTC; CDR3 protein: CASREQGTIAKNIQYF
J gene: TRBJ2-1; D gene: .; clone size: .; V gene: TRBV5-1; CDR3 DNA: TGCGCCAGCAGCTCGGGGGTTGAGCAGTTCTTC; CDR3 protein: CASSSGVEQFF
J gene: TRBJ2-7; D gene: .; clone size: .; V gene: TRBV29-1; CDR3 DNA: TGCAGCGTCCACACTCCGGGGGAGAGCTACGAGCAGTACTTC; CDR3 protein: CSVHTPGESYEQYF
J gene: TRBJ2-5; D gene: .; clone size: .; V gene: TRBV30; CDR3 DNA: TGTGCCTGGGAGGCCCCAGGGAAAACTCGCCAAGAGACCCAGTACTTC; CDR3 protein: CAWEAPGKTRQETQYF
J gene: TRBJ2-7; D gene: .; clone size: .; V gene: TRBV3-1/TRBV3-2; CDR3 DNA: TGTGCCAGCAGCCAAGCAGACTACTACGAGCAGTACTTC; CDR3 protein: CASSQADYYEQYF
J gene: TRBJ1-5; D gene: .; clone size: .; V gene: TRBV10-2; CDR3 DNA: TGCGCCAGATACAGGGATAGCAATCAGCCCCAGCATTTT; CDR3 protein: CARYRDSNQPQHF
J gene: TRBJ1-2; D gene: TRBD1; clone size: once; V gene: TRBV5-1; CDR3 DNA: TGCGCCAGCAGCTTGGGGCAGGGGGAAGGCTACACCTTC; CDR3 protein: CASSLGQGEGYTF
J gene: TRBJ1-4; D gene: .; clone size: once; V gene: TRBV29-1; CDR3 DNA: TGCAGCGTTGCAGTCGCAACTAATGAAAAACTGTTTTTT; CDR3 protein: CSVAVATNEKLFF
J gene: TRBJ1-1; D gene: .; clone size: .; V gene: TRBV5-8; CDR3 DNA: TGTGCCAGCAGCTCATACTCCGGGACACGGGACCCCGAGGGTTTCTTT; CDR3 protein: CASSSYSGTRDPEGFF
J gene: TRBJ2-1; D gene: .; clone size: .; V gene: TRBV7-3; CDR3 DNA: TGTGCCAGCAGCCCCGGTGGGGCGGGAAATTACAATGAGCAGTTCTTC; CDR3 protein: CASSPGGAGNYNEQFF
J gene: TRBJ1-3; D gene: .; clone size: .; V gene: TRBV19; CDR3 DNA: TGTGCCAGTATGGCTGTTGCCCGAAACACCATATATTTT; CDR3 protein: CASMAVARNTIYF
J gene: TRBJ1-5; D gene: .; clone size: .; V gene: TRBV19; CDR3 DNA: TGTGCCAGTAGTATTACAGGGAAGGGCAATCAGCCCCAGCATTTT; CDR3 protein: CASSITGKGNQPQHF
J gene: TRBJ2-5; D gene: TRBD2; clone size: once; V gene: TRBV9; CDR3 DNA: TGTGCCAGCAGCTCCCGACTAGCGGGAGTGGGAGAGACCCAGTACTTC; CDR3 protein: CASSSRLAGVGETQYF